Below, 24 T cell receptor beta chains from the same sample are listed, as sequenced in a study of T cells in Graves' hyperthyroidism and ophthalmopathy. The source material, RNA transcripts, was used to amplify TCR beta CDR3 regions. HTBI primers drove first-round RT-PCR of the TCR CDR3. One entry per CDR3 protein results from TCRdb running MiXCR on the multiplex PCR reads. Here the sample spans hundreds of thousands of distinct CDR3 sequences, roughly 15% being singletons. The source material was blood. The source is a woman between 18 and 29 years old with Graves' hyperthyroidism.

In its sample, this clonotype was seen many times. The chain has TRBV18 and TRBJ2-1; D unresolved. Germline values: CDR1 KGHSH, CDR2 LQKENI. V was pared by 3 bases and J by 9 bases, with 12 bases between. This CDR3 is 13 amino acids long. The CDR3 is CASSPQPTGEQFF. CDR3 DNA: TGTGCCAGCTCACCCCAACCCACCGGTGAGCAGTTCTTC.

The V call is TRBV2, the J call TRBJ1-2; 8 nucleotides align to TRBD1. Germline V lookup: CDR1 SNHLY, CDR2 FYNNEI. The CDR3 runs to 13 residues. With V trimmed by 10 bases and J by 2 bases, 6 bases remained unmatched. CDR3 in amino acids: CAITGGENYGYTF. For the CDR3, the DNA is TGTGCCATCACAGGGGGTGAGAACTATGGCTACACCTTC.

This clonotype was seen repeatedly, ten times or more. The V call is TRBV6-1, the J call TRBJ2-5, with 9 positions matching TRBD1. CDR3 length: 15 residues. Germline assignment: CDR1 MNHNS and CDR2 SASEGT. V gave up 1 base and J gave up 2 bases; unmatched junction bases: 2. DNA for the CDR3: TGTGCCAGCAGTGAAGACAGGGGGCAACAAGAGACCCAGTACTTC. Residues: CASSEDRGQQETQYF.

This clonotype was seen repeatedly, ten times or more. The chain's CDR3 is CASSGEGRFEAFF. The CDR3 coding sequence is TGTGCCAGCAGTGGCGAAGGTCGCTTTGAAGCTTTCTTT. The gene calls are TRBV2 and TRBJ1-1; no reliable D call. The germline V gene encodes CDR1 SNHLY and CDR2 FYNNEI. The V end lost 4 bases, the J end lost 7 bases, and 13 bases lay between the germline ends. The CDR3 length is 13 residues.

This clonotype came up a few times. The chain links TRBV7-2 to TRBJ1-3; TRBD1 agrees at 7 bases. The V segment lost 1 base and the J segment 2 bases; nucleotides outside the gene matches: 8. Germline CDR1 is SGHTA and CDR2 is FQGNSA. CDR3 size: 17 residues. DNA of the CDR3: TGTGCCAGCAGCTTAGTCCAGGGGGTAATTGCTGGAAACACCATATATTTT. This gives the protein CASSLVQGVIAGNTIYF. Filled out from reference TRBV7-2 and TRBJ1-3, the complete variable domain reads GAGVSQSPSNKVTEKGKDVELRCDPISGHTALYWYRQSLGQGLEFLIYFQGNSAPDKSGLPSDRFSAERTGGSVSTLTIQRTQQEDSAVYLCASSLVQGVIAGNTIYFGEGSWLTVV.

This clonotype has a count of ten or more. This sequence joins TRBV20-1 and TRBJ2-1; 7 bases are a match to TRBD2. The V gene end was trimmed by 5 bases and the J gene end by 8 bases; junction bases not matched to a gene: 6. Looked up from germline, CDR1 is DFQATT and CDR2 is SNEGSKA (reference sequence). This CDR3 is built from 12 residues. This CDR3 reads CSARREIYEQFF. The DNA for the CDR3 is TGCAGTGCTCGGCGGGAGATCTATGAGCAGTTCTTC.

This clonotype occurred many times. J is TRBJ1-2 and V is TRBV28; perhaps TRBD1 as D (6 bases). CDR3 length: 13 amino acids. Germline V gene data show CDR1 as MDHEN and CDR2 as SYDVKM. V dropped 7 bases and J dropped 4 bases, with 13 bases sitting between them. The CDR3 protein is CASIPDRSYGYTF. The CDR3 coding sequence is TGTGCCAGCATCCCAGACAGGAGCTATGGCTACACCTTC.

This clonotype was found a few times. The rearrangement links TRBV7-9 to TRBJ2-2, with D uncertain. V was cut by 5 bases and J by 10 bases, with 14 bases left in between. The CDR3 is 13 amino acids. In germline, CDR1 is SEHNR, CDR2 FQNEAQ (reference sequence). The CDR3 coding sequence is TGTGCCAGCAGCCTCCCCCGCGGTGAGGAGCTGTTTTTT. As protein: CASSLPRGEELFF.

Ten or more counts support this clonotype. The chain combines TRBV30 with TRBJ1-5; 8 nucleotides agree with TRBD1. CDR3 length: 14 residues. CDR1 is GTSNPN and CDR2 is SVGIG in the germline V gene (reference sequence). The junction had 7 bases not matched to a gene; V was cut back by 3 bases and J by 6 bases. Here the CDR3 reads CAWRNRGNGQPQHF. The DNA for the CDR3 is TGTGCCTGGAGGAACAGGGGGAATGGTCAGCCCCAGCATTTT.

This clonotype was counted ten times or more. The chain uses TRBV2 and TRBJ2-1, with 9 bases that match TRBD2. The V and J ends lost 3 bases and 7 bases, in that order; junction bases with no gene match: 10. The CDR3 is 16 amino acids. Germline CDR1 SNHLY, CDR2 FYNNEI. For the CDR3, the DNA is TGTGCCAGCAGTGACGCGAGGCTAGCGGGGTTGAATGAGCAGTTCTTC. Its translation: CASSDARLAGLNEQFF.

V is TRBV20-1 and J is TRBJ1-1, with D hard to call. CDR3 length equals 10 residues. The germline V gene has CDR1 DFQATT and CDR2 SNEGSKA (reference sequence). CDR3 nucleotides: TGCAGCCTCCGGCACACTGAAGCTTTCTTT. This gives the protein CSLRHTEAFF.

This clonotype appeared a few times. The chain carries TRBV20-1 and TRBJ2-3, with D tentatively TRBD1 (5 bases). Trimming pared 4 bases from V and 3 bases from J, leaving 17 bases between. Germline V gene lookup returns CDR1 DFQATT and CDR2 SNEGSKA (reference sequence). This CDR3 contains 15 residues. CDR3 loop: CSAKTSTEATDTQYF. Written as DNA, the CDR3 is TGCAGTGCTAAGACCTCGACAGAAGCGACAGATACGCAGTATTTT.

This clonotype was counted only a few times. DNA for the CDR3: TGTGCCAGCGGGGTGGGCAGGGCCCGAGGAGCTTTCTTT. It codes for CASGVGRARGAFF. This chain joins TRBV2 and TRBJ1-1; maybe TRBD1 (5 bases). Trimming shortened V by 8 bases and J by 10 bases, and 20 bases separated the two germline ends. The CDR3 contains 13 residues. The germline gives CDR1 SNHLY, CDR2 FYNNEI. Looking up the rest from reference TRBV2 and TRBJ1-1 gives the full variable domain: EPEVTQTPSHQVTQMGQEVILRCVPISNHLYFYWYRQILGQKVEFLVSFYNNEISEKSEIFDDQFSVERPDGSNFTLKIRSTKLEDSAMYFCASGVGRARGAFFGQGTRLTVV.

This clonotype was seen a handful of times. The chain links TRBV18 to TRBJ2-2, with TRBD1 matching 9 bases. Trimming took 4 bases from V and 2 from J; bases not matched to a gene: 5. The CDR3 length is 16 residues. Per germline, CDR1 KGHSH and CDR2 LQKENI. The CDR3 DNA reads TGTGCCAGCTCACTACGACAGGGGGGAAACACCGGGGAGCTGTTTTTT. Encoded protein: CASSLRQGGNTGELFF. The whole variable domain, remainder taken from reference TRBV18 and TRBJ2-2, is NAGVMQNPRHLVRRRGQEARLRCSPMKGHSHVYWYRQLPEEGLKFMVYLQKENIIDESGMPKERFSAEFPKEGPSILRIQQVVRGDSAAYFCASSLRQGGNTGELFFGEGSRLTVL.

The sample holds many counts of this clonotype. The chain joins TRBV20-1 to TRBJ2-1, with D perhaps TRBD2 (6 bases). Germline values: CDR1 DFQATT, CDR2 SNEGSKA (reference sequence). V was clipped by 6 bases and J by 7 bases, with 16 bases between them. The CDR3 has 13 residues. As DNA, the CDR3 is TGCAGTGCCTCCCCGGGACTTTTGAATGAGCAGTTCTTC. It encodes CSASPGLLNEQFF.

This clonotype was observed a few times. CDR3 sequence reads: CATSGTTASGANVLTF. The CDR3 DNA sequence: TGTGCCACCAGCGGCACAACAGCCTCTGGGGCCAACGTCCTGACTTTC. The rearrangement joins TRBV15 to TRBJ2-6, with unresolved D. This CDR3 spans 16 amino acids. Looked up from germline, CDR1 is LNHNV and CDR2 is YYDKDF (reference sequence). V was clipped by 5 bases and J by 0 bases, with 11 bases between them. Looking up the rest from reference TRBV15 and TRBJ2-6 gives the full variable domain: DAMVIQNPRYQVTQFGKPVTLSCSQTLNHNVMYWYQQKSSQAPKLLFHYYDKDFNNEADTPDNFQSRRPNTSFCFLDIRSPGLGDTAMYLCATSGTTASGANVLTFGAGSRLTVL.

J is TRBJ2-1 and V is TRBV7-3; 15 positions agree with TRBD2. CDR3 size: 17 residues. V lost 6 bases to trimming and J lost 4 bases; unmatched junction nucleotides: 7. The V gene's germline CDR1 is SGHTA and CDR2 FQGTGA. CDR3 amino acids: CASRSGLAGGSYNEQFF. The CDR3, as DNA: TGTGCCAGCAGGTCCGGACTAGCGGGAGGGTCGTACAATGAGCAGTTCTTC. Full variable domain (outside the CDR3, taken from reference TRBV7-3 and TRBJ2-1): GAGVSQTPSNKVTEKGKYVELRCDPISGHTALYWYRQSLGQGPEFLIYFQGTGAADDSGLPNDRFFAVRPEGSVSTLKIQRTERGDSAVYLCASRSGLAGGSYNEQFFGPGTRLTVL.

This clonotype appeared many times. The rearrangement uses TRBV7-2 and TRBJ2-1; 9 positions agree with TRBD2. Germline V gives CDR1 SGHTA, CDR2 FQGNSA. V trimming: 7 bases; J trimming: 0 bases; junction bases outside the gene matches: 19. The CDR3 loop spans 20 amino acids. CDR3 in amino acids: CASIPLLGAGGPSSYNEQFF. In nucleotides, the CDR3 is TGTGCCAGCATCCCCTTGTTAGGAGCGGGAGGCCCGAGCTCCTACAATGAGCAGTTCTTC. The whole variable domain, remainder taken from reference TRBV7-2 and TRBJ2-1, is GAGVSQSPSNKVTEKGKDVELRCDPISGHTALYWYRQSLGQGLEFLIYFQGNSAPDKSGLPSDRFSAERTGGSVSTLTIQRTQQEDSAVYLCASIPLLGAGGPSSYNEQFFGPGTRLTVL.

The chain combines TRBV11-2 with TRBJ2-5; 7 bases are shared with TRBD1. The CDR3 runs 14 residues. The V and J ends lost 4 bases and 5 bases, in that order; junction bases with no gene match: 7. Germline CDR1 and CDR2: SGHAT and FQNNGV. The CDR3 is CASSYRQGEETQYF. As DNA, the CDR3 is TGTGCCAGCAGCTACCGCCAGGGGGAGGAGACCCAGTACTTC.

This clonotype was counted a few times. V is TRBV20-1 and J is TRBJ2-4, with D perhaps being TRBD1 or TRBD2 (5 bases each). Trimming took 5 bases from V and 0 from J, leaving 11 bases between them. CDR3 length: 14 residues. Per germline, CDR1 DFQATT and CDR2 SNEGSKA (reference sequence). CDR3 sequence (DNA): TGCAGTGCTGGCAAGAGGGGAGCCAAAAACATTCAGTACTTC. This codes for CSAGKRGAKNIQYF.

This clonotype was counted many times. The chain carries TRBV28 and TRBJ2-7, with TRBD2 matching 8 bases. From germline, CDR1 is MDHEN and CDR2 SYDVKM. The CDR3 contains 16 residues. The ends lost 6 bases at V and 0 bases at J; junction bases unmatched: 10. The CDR3 DNA follows: TGTGCCAGCAGACCCCTCAGCGGGAGTCCCTCCTACGAGCAGTACTTC. Encoded protein: CASRPLSGSPSYEQYF.

This clonotype was found many times. The rearrangement links TRBV6-2 or TRBV6-3 to TRBJ2-7; no clear D gene. Deletions cut 7 bases from V and 1 base from J, with 17 bases between. The germline V gene has CDR1 MNHEY and CDR2 SVGEGT. The CDR3 is 15 amino acids. As DNA, the CDR3 is TGTGCCAGCAAAACGGTGCGTACTGGGTCCTACGAGCAGTACTTC. This codes for CASKTVRTGSYEQYF.

This clonotype was detected many times. The J gene is TRBJ2-5, the V gene TRBV19, with TRBD2 as a possible D gene (6 bases). The CDR3 is 21 residues long. Between the trimmed V and J ends, which lost 6 bases and 2 bases, there was a span of 34 bases. In germline, CDR1 is LNHDA, CDR2 SQIVND (reference sequence). CDR3 loop: CASSRPTLGRPRSGPQETQYF. The CDR3 nucleotides read TGTGCCAGTAGCAGACCGACCCTCGGCAGGCCTAGAAGCGGGCCGCAAGAGACCCAGTACTTC.

The sample holds many counts of this clonotype. The chain uses TRBV7-9 and TRBJ2-7; D remains unclear. V was cut by 1 base and J by 0 bases, with 13 bases left in between. Germline values: CDR1 SEHNR, CDR2 FQNEAQ (reference sequence). This CDR3 contains 16 residues. CDR3 in amino acids: CASSLVPEMNSYEQYF. CDR3 in DNA: TGTGCCAGCAGCTTAGTACCGGAGATGAACTCCTACGAGCAGTACTTC.